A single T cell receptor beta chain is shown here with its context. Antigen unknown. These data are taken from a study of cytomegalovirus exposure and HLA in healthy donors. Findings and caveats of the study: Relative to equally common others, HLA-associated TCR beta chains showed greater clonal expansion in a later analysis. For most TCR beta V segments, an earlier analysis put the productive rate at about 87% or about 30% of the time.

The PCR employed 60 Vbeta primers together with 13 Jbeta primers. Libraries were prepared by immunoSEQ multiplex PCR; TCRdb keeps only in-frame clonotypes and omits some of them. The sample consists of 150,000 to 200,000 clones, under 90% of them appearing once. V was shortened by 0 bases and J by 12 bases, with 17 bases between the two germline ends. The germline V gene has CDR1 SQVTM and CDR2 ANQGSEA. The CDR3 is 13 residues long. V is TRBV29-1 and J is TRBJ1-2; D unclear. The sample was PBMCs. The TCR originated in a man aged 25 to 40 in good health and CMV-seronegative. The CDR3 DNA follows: TGCAGCGTTGAAGAGAGAATCGGGGAGGAAGACACCTTC. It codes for CSVEERIGEEDTF.